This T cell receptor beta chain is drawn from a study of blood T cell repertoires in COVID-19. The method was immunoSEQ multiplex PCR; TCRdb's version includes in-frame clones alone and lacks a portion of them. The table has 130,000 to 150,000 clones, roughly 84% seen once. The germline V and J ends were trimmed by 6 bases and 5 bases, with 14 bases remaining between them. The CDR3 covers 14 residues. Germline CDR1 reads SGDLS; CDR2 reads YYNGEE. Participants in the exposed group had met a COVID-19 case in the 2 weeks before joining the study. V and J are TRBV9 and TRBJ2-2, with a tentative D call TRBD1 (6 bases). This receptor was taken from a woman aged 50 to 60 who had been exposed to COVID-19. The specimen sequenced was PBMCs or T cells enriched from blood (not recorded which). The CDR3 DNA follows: TGTGCCAGCAAGTTAGGGGGTGAGACCGGGGAGCTGTTTTTT. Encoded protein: CASKLGGETGELFF.